This passage covers 30 T cell receptor beta chains from one sample sequenced in a study of T cell responses to AZD1222 COVID-19 vaccine. This table comes from immunoSEQ multiplex PCR, and its TCRdb copy is limited to in-frame clones, with some not included. The sample shows approximately 150,000 clones, roughly 89% of them seen only once. Here the sequenced sample was peripheral blood, taken 28 days after the second dose of the MenACWY control vaccine. The source of these receptors is an adult who received the MenACWY meningococcal vaccine as a control.

V and J are TRBV29-1 and TRBJ2-1; 7 bases are a match to TRBD2. From germline, CDR1 is SQVTM and CDR2 ANQGSEA. The ends lost 7 bases at V and 1 base at J; junction bases unmatched: 4. The CDR3 sequence is 13 residues long. The CDR3 loop reads CSESSGSYNEQFF. The DNA of the CDR3 is TGCAGCGAATCTAGCGGATCCTACAATGAGCAGTTCTTC.

The chain is built from TRBV14 and TRBJ2-1; D not resolved. Trimming left V 1 base short and J 13 bases short, with 8 bases between. The CDR3 is made up of 11 amino acids. Germline V lookup: CDR1 SGHDN, CDR2 FVKESK. CDR3 DNA: TGTGCCAGCAGCCAAGCGGCTAGTCAGTTCTTC. Its protein product is CASSQAASQFF.

This chain uses TRBV28 with TRBJ1-2; 8 nucleotides match TRBD1. Germline values: CDR1 MDHEN, CDR2 SYDVKM. V trimming: 5 bases; J trimming: 7 bases; junction bases outside the gene matches: 9. CDR3 length equals 14 residues. The CDR3 spells CASSPYRDRRGYTF. The CDR3, as DNA: TGTGCCAGCAGTCCTTACCGGGACAGGCGTGGCTACACCTTC.

CDR3 sequence reads: CASSPRRQFAYEQYF. The CDR3 coding sequence is TGTGCCAGCAGCCCCCGGCGGCAGTTTGCGTACGAGCAGTACTTC. The rearrangement joins TRBV6-2 or TRBV6-3 to TRBJ2-7; D is unclear. Looked up from germline, CDR1 is MNHEY and CDR2 is SVGEGT. V gave up 6 bases and J gave up 4 bases, with 19 bases separating them. CDR3 length: 15 amino acids.

V is TRBV29-1 and J is TRBJ1-6; D gene uncertain. V shed 4 bases and J shed 7 bases, with 11 bases lying between them. In germline, CDR1 is SQVTM, CDR2 ANQGSEA. The CDR3 contains 13 residues. The CDR3 loop is CSVGDAGNSPLHF. The DNA for the CDR3 is TGCAGCGTTGGGGATGCGGGGAATTCACCCCTCCACTTT.

The genes are TRBV3-1 (or the pseudogene TRBV3-2) and TRBJ2-5; TRBD1 matches 7 bases. The CDR3 length is 15 residues. V lost 4 bases to trimming and J lost 5 bases; unmatched junction nucleotides: 10. CDR1 is LGHDT, CDR2 YNNKEL, per germline (reference sequence). The CDR3 bases are TGTGCCAGCAGCCCTCGACAGGGCGGGTGGGAGACCCAGTACTTC. It specifies CASSPRQGGWETQYF.

The gene calls are TRBV19 and TRBJ2-7; possible D gene TRBD1, 6 bases. The CDR3 runs 14 residues. Trimming stripped 5 bases from V and 5 bases from J, with 16 bases between. The germline V gene encodes CDR1 LNHDA and CDR2 SQIVND (reference sequence). CDR3: CASSPRTRDNEQYF. In DNA form, the CDR3 reads TGTGCCAGTAGTCCCCGGACCAGGGACAACGAGCAGTACTTC. Complete variable domain (other parts from reference TRBV19 and TRBJ2-7): DGGITQSPKYLFRKEGQNVTLSCEQNLNHDAMYWYRQDPGQGLRLIYYSQIVNDFQKGDIAEGYSVSREKKESFPLTVTSAQKNPTAFYLCASSPRTRDNEQYFGPGTRLTVT.

The V gene is TRBV10-3, the J gene TRBJ1-2, with 11 bases that match TRBD1. Trimming at V came to 6 bases and at J to 4 bases, leaving 7 bases not matched to a gene. The CDR3 totals 15 residues. Germline-derived CDR1 and CDR2 are ENHRY and SYGVKD. CDR3: CAIRGQGETGYGYTF. DNA of the CDR3: TGTGCCATCAGGGGACAGGGGGAAACGGGCTATGGCTACACCTTC.

The V gene is TRBV6-5, the J gene TRBJ2-3, with D perhaps TRBD2 (6 bases). The ends were cut back, 6 bases at V and 1 base at J, with 11 bases in the middle. The CDR3 covers 14 residues. Germline assignment: CDR1 MNHEY and CDR2 SVGAGI. Written as DNA, the CDR3 is TGTGCCAGCAGGTCGGGACTTGGCACAGATACGCAGTATTTT. Amino acid sequence: CASRSGLGTDTQYF.

The chain couples TRBV11-2 to TRBJ2-5; no definite D call. This CDR3 comprises 11 residues. Germline lookup yields CDR1 SGHAT and CDR2 FQNNGV. V was cut by 2 bases and J by 5 bases, with 3 bases left in between. This CDR3 is CASSLTETQYF. Written as DNA, the CDR3 is TGTGCCAGCAGCTTAACGGAGACCCAGTACTTC.

The chain carries TRBV28 and TRBJ2-7; maybe TRBD2 (5 bases). V dropped 7 bases and J dropped 6 bases, with 16 bases sitting between them. CDR1 is MDHEN, CDR2 SYDVKM, per germline. The CDR3 extends over 13 amino acids. CDR3 nucleotide sequence: TGTGCCAGCACCCCGAGGGCGTGGGGCGAGCAGTACTTC. Its protein product is CASTPRAWGEQYF.

The chain is built from TRBV23-1 and TRBJ2-7; the match to TRBD1 covers 7 bases. TRBV23-1 belongs to the ORF category, with a function that is uncertain. With V trimmed by 2 bases and J by 6 bases, 10 bases remained unmatched. The length of the CDR3 is 15 residues. CDR3 sequence: CASSQPTGSVAEQYF. For the CDR3, the DNA is TGCGCCAGCAGTCAACCGACAGGGTCGGTTGCCGAGCAGTACTTC.

The rearrangement uses TRBV6-5 and TRBJ1-1; no clear D. CDR1 is MNHEY, CDR2 SVGAGI, per germline. V gave up 0 bases and J gave up 2 bases, with 10 bases separating them. The CDR3 length is 15 residues. CDR3 protein: CASSYSRRENTEAFF. The DNA of the CDR3 is TGTGCCAGCAGTTACTCTCGGCGAGAAAACACTGAAGCTTTCTTT.

This clone has just a few counts. The rearrangement joins TRBV7-2 to TRBJ2-5, with no clear D. The V end was cut by 0 bases, the J end by 2 bases, with 13 bases between. CDR3 length: 16 residues. Germline CDR1 SGHTA, CDR2 FQGNSA. For the CDR3, the DNA is TGTGCCAGCAGCTTAGCTGGTAGTATAGCTCAAGAGACCCAGTACTTC. Translating it yields CASSLAGSIAQETQYF.

V is TRBV4-1 and J is TRBJ1-5; 8 nucleotides align to TRBD1. This CDR3 has 14 amino acids. Germline loops: CDR1 MGHRA, CDR2 YSYEKL. Unmatched junction bases numbered 7, after V lost 8 bases and J lost 4 bases. As DNA, the CDR3 is TGCGCCAGCGCAGGGGACAGGTTTAATCAGCCCCAGCATTTT. Encoded protein: CASAGDRFNQPQHF.

The chain carries TRBV19 and TRBJ1-1, with D maybe TRBD1 (6 bases). Per the germline V gene, CDR1 is LNHDA and CDR2 is SQIVND (reference sequence). The CDR3 is 14 residues long. Trimming took off 10 bases at V and 1 base at J, with 16 bases between the two ends. In nucleotides, the CDR3 is TGTGCCACACAGGGAAGGGGACAGAACACTGAAGCTTTCTTT. Protein product: CATQGRGQNTEAFF.

The gene calls are TRBV27 and TRBJ1-2; 7 positions agree with TRBD1. V lost 5 bases, J lost 5 bases, and 11 bases stayed unmatched. CDR3 length equals 15 residues. Germline CDR1 MNHEY, CDR2 SMNVEV (reference sequence). The CDR3 bases are TGTGCCAGCAGTCCGAGGACAGGCCTGAGATATGGCTACACCTTC. This encodes CASSPRTGLRYGYTF.

Note on this clone: Germline is not matched at one junction end, which may reflect a read error. J is TRBJ1-6 and V is TRBV13; no reliable D call. Germline V gene data show CDR1 as PRHDT and CDR2 as FYEKMQ (reference sequence). The CDR3 is made up of 15 amino acids. DNA for the CDR3: TGTGCCAGCAGACGAGCCGGGAGAAAGACTTCACTCCTCCACTTT. It encodes CASRRAGRKTSLLHF.

V usage is TRBV18 and J usage is TRBJ1-1, with D hard to call. CDR1 and CDR2 from the germline V gene are KGHSH and LQKENI. The CDR3 consists of 13 residues. Trimming cost V 8 bases and J 1 base, with 11 bases left between them. CDR3 residues: CASQEARNTEAFF. The CDR3 DNA is TGTGCCAGCCAGGAAGCAAGGAACACTGAAGCTTTCTTT.

A word on this clone: The same CDR3 arises from other DNA sequences in this sample as well. The chain has TRBV28 and TRBJ1-4; no definite D call. This CDR3 spans 14 amino acids. With 4 bases removed from V and 0 bases from J, the gap between germline ends came to 6 bases. Germline assignment: CDR1 MDHEN and CDR2 SYDVKM. The DNA for the CDR3 is TGTGCCAGCAGTTCCGGCGCAACTAATGAAAAACTGTTTTTT. Protein product: CASSSGATNEKLFF.

The V call is TRBV19, the J call TRBJ2-7; TRBD2 aligns across 8 bases. V lost 4 bases, J lost 0 bases, and 11 bases stayed unmatched. This CDR3 comprises 17 residues. Germline V lookup: CDR1 LNHDA, CDR2 SQIVND (reference sequence). The CDR3 coding sequence is TGTGCCAGTAGTACCCAGCGGGGGACCTCAAGCTCCTACGAGCAGTACTTC. This encodes CASSTQRGTSSSYEQYF.

The chain links TRBV24-1 to TRBJ2-5; D is tentatively TRBD1 or TRBD2 (5 bases each). This CDR3 spans 15 amino acids. CDR1 and CDR2 from the germline V gene are KGHDR and SFDVKD. Trimming stripped 6 bases from V and 5 bases from J, with 18 bases between. CDR3 in DNA: TGTGCCACCAGTCCGGGTGCAGGGAGTTGGGAGACCCAGTACTTC. Protein: CATSPGAGSWETQYF.

The V gene is TRBV9, the J gene TRBJ2-7, with 13 positions matching TRBD2. V trimming: 0 bases; J trimming: 2 bases; junction bases outside the gene matches: 8. This CDR3 has 18 amino acids. Germline CDR1 reads SGDLS; CDR2 reads YYNGEE. CDR3 sequence: CASSVDGTSGTLAYEQYF. The CDR3 DNA reads TGTGCCAGCAGCGTAGATGGGACTAGCGGGACTTTAGCCTACGAGCAGTACTTC. Full variable domain (missing parts from reference TRBV9 and TRBJ2-7): DSGVTQTPKHLITATGQRVTLRCSPRSGDLSVYWYQQSLDQGLQFLIQYYNGEERAKGNILERFSAQQFPDLHSELNLSSLELGDSALYFCASSVDGTSGTLAYEQYFGPGTRLTVT.

This chain links TRBV7-9 with TRBJ2-1; 9 positions agree with TRBD1. This CDR3 comprises 16 residues. The germline V gene has CDR1 SEHNR and CDR2 FQNEAQ (reference sequence). The ends lost 3 bases at V and 10 bases at J; junction bases unmatched: 13. The CDR3, as DNA: TGTGCCAGCAGCTTCTCGGGGACAGGGAGAGCGAGCGAGCAGTTCTTC. It encodes CASSFSGTGRASEQFF. Full variable domain (remainder filled in from reference TRBV7-9 and TRBJ2-1): DTGVSQNPRHKITKRGQNVTFRCDPISEHNRLYWYRQTLGQGPEFLTYFQNEAQLEKSRLLSDRFSAERPKGSFSTLEIQRTEQGDSAMYLCASSFSGTGRASEQFFGPGTRLTVL.

This chain uses TRBV4-3 with TRBJ1-2; D is ambiguous. CDR1 is LGHNA and CDR2 is YSLEER in the germline V gene. This CDR3 spans 13 amino acids. V lost 0 bases, J lost 2 bases, and 4 bases lay in between. The CDR3 DNA follows: TGCGCCAGCAGCCAAGATTCCAACTATGGCTACACCTTC. The encoded protein is CASSQDSNYGYTF.

J is TRBJ1-3 and V is TRBV5-5, with a weak D call TRBD1 (5 bases). Trimming stripped 3 bases from V and 2 bases from J, with 12 bases between. This CDR3 has 15 residues. The germline CDR1 and CDR2 sequences are SGHKS and YYEKEE (reference sequence). This CDR3 reads CASSSRGEAGNTIYF. The CDR3, as DNA: TGTGCCAGCAGCTCGCGGGGGGAGGCTGGAAACACCATATATTTT.

This rearrangement joins TRBV5-5 to TRBJ2-6, with D perhaps matching TRBD1 (5 bases). This CDR3 contains 15 residues. V was shortened by 6 bases and J by 0 bases, with 10 bases between the two germline ends. CDR1 and CDR2 from the germline V gene are SGHKS and YYEKEE (reference sequence). DNA of the CDR3: TGTGCCAGCAAATGGGGCGGCTCTGGGGCCAACGTCCTGACTTTC. This codes for CASKWGGSGANVLTF.

The V and J genes are TRBV18 and TRBJ1-1, with 7 bases identical to TRBD1. The J segment lost 0 bases and the V segment lost 0 bases, leaving 1 base of the junction unmatched. CDR3 size: 15 residues. Germline CDR1 is KGHSH and CDR2 is LQKENI. The CDR3 region has the DNA TGTGCCAGCTCACCACCGGGACAGCTGAACACTGAAGCTTTCTTT. Protein sequence: CASSPPGQLNTEAFF.

This chain links TRBV2 with TRBJ1-4; D unclear. V shed 5 bases and J shed 0 bases, with 7 bases lying between them. CDR1 and CDR2 from the germline V gene are SNHLY and FYNNEI. The CDR3 is 14 residues long. CDR3 nucleotides: TGTGCCAGCAGTCGGCCTGCAACTAATGAAAAACTGTTTTTT. Its protein is CASSRPATNEKLFF.

This chain uses TRBV30 with TRBJ1-2; D is unclear. V dropped 2 bases and J dropped 2 bases, with 6 bases sitting between them. The CDR3 runs 12 residues. CDR1 and CDR2 (germline): GTSNPN, SVGIG (reference sequence). Here the CDR3 DNA reads TGTGCCTGGAGTCCGGAAAACTATGGCTACACCTTC. The encoded protein is CAWSPENYGYTF.